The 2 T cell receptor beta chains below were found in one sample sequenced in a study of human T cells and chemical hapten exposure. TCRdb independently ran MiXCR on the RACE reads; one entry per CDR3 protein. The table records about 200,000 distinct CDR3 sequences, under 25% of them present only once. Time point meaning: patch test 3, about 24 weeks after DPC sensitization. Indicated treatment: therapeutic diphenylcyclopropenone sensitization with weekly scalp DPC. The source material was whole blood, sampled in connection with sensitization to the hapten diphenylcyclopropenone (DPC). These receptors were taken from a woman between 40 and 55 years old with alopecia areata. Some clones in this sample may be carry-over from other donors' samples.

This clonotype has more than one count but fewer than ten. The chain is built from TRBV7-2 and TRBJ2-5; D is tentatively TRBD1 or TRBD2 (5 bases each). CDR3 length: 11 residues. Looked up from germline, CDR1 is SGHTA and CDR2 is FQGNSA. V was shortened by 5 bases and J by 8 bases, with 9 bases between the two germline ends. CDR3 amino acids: CASSPGLTQYF. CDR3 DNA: TGTGCCAGCAGCCCGGGGCTTACCCAGTACTTC.

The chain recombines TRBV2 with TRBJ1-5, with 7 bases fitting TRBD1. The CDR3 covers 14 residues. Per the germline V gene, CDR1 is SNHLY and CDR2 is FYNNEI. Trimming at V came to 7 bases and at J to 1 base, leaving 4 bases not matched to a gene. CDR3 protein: CASNRGGSNQPQHF. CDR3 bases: TGTGCCAGCAACAGGGGCGGGAGCAATCAGCCCCAGCATTTT.